The clone carrying this T cell receptor (beta chain) has more than one count but fewer than ten. As yet, its antigen is unknown. The sample belongs to a study of a mutant IDH1 vaccine in newly diagnosed glioma. The overall study: Weeks 1, 3, 5, 7, 11, 15, 19 and 23 were when patients received their eight vaccinations. Most patients had received both radiotherapy and temozolomide, the prior options being radiotherapy, temozolomide, or both. Vaccination followed radiotherapy alone by 4-6 weeks, or accompanied temozolomide cycles.

Sequenced by immunoSEQ multiplex PCR; TCRdb stores in-frame clones only, minus some. The sample has tens of thousands of clones, around 81% seen once. Time point described: week 23, last vaccination. Every single dose of the vaccine, 300 ug of mutant IDH1 20-mer peptide, came with topical imiquimod. The donors' diagnosis was new WHO grade 3 or 4 astrocytoma that was IDH1-mutant and ATRX-lost. This sample comprised PBMCs, obtained from a glioma patient whose treatment included an IDH1 peptide vaccine. The TCR sequence derives from a woman between 40 and 55 years old with glioma. Some clones in this sample may be carry-over from other donors' samples.

The CDR3 DNA reads TGTGCCTGGAGTATGGACAGGATAACGTATGGCAATCAGCCCCAGCATTTT. This gives the protein CAWSMDRITYGNQPQHF. The V call is TRBV30, the J call TRBJ1-5; the match to TRBD1 covers 7 bases. V shed 2 bases, J shed 2 bases, and the junction held 12 bases outside the gene matches. The CDR3 contains 17 residues. Germline V lookup: CDR1 GTSNPN, CDR2 SVGIG (reference sequence).